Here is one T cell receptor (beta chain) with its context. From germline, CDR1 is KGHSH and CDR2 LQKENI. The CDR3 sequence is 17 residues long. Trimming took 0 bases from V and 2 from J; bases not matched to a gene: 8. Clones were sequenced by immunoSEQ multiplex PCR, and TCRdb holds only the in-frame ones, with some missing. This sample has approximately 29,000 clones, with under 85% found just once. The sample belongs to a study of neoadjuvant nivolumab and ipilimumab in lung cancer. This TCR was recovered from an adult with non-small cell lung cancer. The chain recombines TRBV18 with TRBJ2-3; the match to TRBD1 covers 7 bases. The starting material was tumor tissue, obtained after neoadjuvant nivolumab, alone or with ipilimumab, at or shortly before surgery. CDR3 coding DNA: TGTGCCAGCTCACCACCGTCTCGAGGGGGCCCCACAGATACGCAGTATTTT. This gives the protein CASSPPSRGGPTDTQYF.